One sample yielded the 24 T cell receptor beta chains listed below, sequenced in a study of technical replicates of blood from several donors. Sequenced by immunoSEQ multiplex PCR; TCRdb stores in-frame clones only, minus some. In the table there are about 75,000 clones, 92% of which are singletons. Source material: T cells isolated from PBMCs. Receptors originate from a human donor in good health.

V usage is TRBV27 and J usage is TRBJ1-6; the D is unclear. The CDR3 contains 16 residues. V lost 6 bases and J lost 0, with 12 bases in between. Germline CDR1 MNHEY, CDR2 SMNVEV (reference sequence). As DNA, the CDR3 is TGTGCCAGCAGCCCTCTCCTAAGCTCCTATAATTCACCCCTCCACTTT. Its protein product is CASSPLLSSYNSPLHF.

V and J are TRBV19 and TRBJ1-5, with 8 positions matching TRBD1. The CDR3 loop spans 15 amino acids. V gave up 0 bases and J gave up 4 bases; unmatched junction bases: 2. Germline V gene data show CDR1 as LNHDA and CDR2 as SQIVND (reference sequence). The CDR3 DNA reads TGTGCCAGTAGTATAGACAGGGGGCGTAATCAGCCCCAGCATTTT. It yields the protein CASSIDRGRNQPQHF.

V gene TRBV18 combines with J gene TRBJ1-1, with no clear D. V was cut by 3 bases and J by 7 bases, with 6 bases left in between. The germline V gene encodes CDR1 KGHSH and CDR2 LQKENI. This CDR3 comprises 11 residues. Here the CDR3 reads CASSPDSEAFF. The CDR3 region has the DNA TGTGCCAGCTCACCCGATAGTGAAGCTTTCTTT.

The chain links TRBV6-5 to TRBJ2-1; D not resolved. Germline CDR1 MNHEY, CDR2 SVGAGI. The CDR3 consists of 15 residues. V lost 6 bases, J lost 8 bases, and 20 bases lay in between. CDR3 bases: TGTGCCAGCAGAACCGACCGGTTAGCCTTGGATGAGCAGTTCTTC. Translation gives CASRTDRLALDEQFF.

This chain joins TRBV11-2 and TRBJ2-2; D is ambiguous. The CDR3 covers 13 residues. CDR1 is SGHAT and CDR2 is FQNNGV in the germline V gene. Trimming left V 4 bases short and J 4 bases short, with 7 bases between. CDR3 nucleotides: TGTGCCAGCAGCTCGATAGCCACCGGGGAGCTGTTTTTT. Translating gives CASSSIATGELFF.

The V gene is TRBV15, the J gene TRBJ2-7; no reliable D call. V lost 0 bases and J lost 0, with 12 bases in between. Germline assignment: CDR1 LNHNV and CDR2 YYDKDF (reference sequence). This CDR3 spans 16 amino acids. The CDR3 DNA sequence: TGTGCCACCAGCAGAGATAACGCAGGCAGCTCCTACGAGCAGTACTTC. Amino acids: CATSRDNAGSSYEQYF.

The J gene is TRBJ2-1, the V gene TRBV2; 9 bases map to TRBD2. Germline V gives CDR1 SNHLY, CDR2 FYNNEI. The CDR3 runs to 16 residues. V lost 8 bases and J lost 7; bases outside the gene matches: 15. CDR3 DNA: TGTGCCAGCCGGGCTAGCGGGACCCCTTCGGGGAATGAGCAGTTCTTC. Translating gives CASRASGTPSGNEQFF.

The genes are TRBV6-1 and TRBJ2-1; 9 bases match TRBD1. V dropped 5 bases and J dropped 8; count of bases not matched to a gene: 13. CDR1 and CDR2 (germline): MNHNS, SASEGT. The CDR3 is 16 residues long. The CDR3 loop reads CASSQGDRAEWHEQFF. CDR3 nucleotides: TGTGCCAGCAGTCAAGGGGACAGGGCGGAATGGCATGAGCAGTTCTTC.

The chain links TRBV19 to TRBJ1-3; no clear D gene. The germline V gene has CDR1 LNHDA and CDR2 SQIVND (reference sequence). The CDR3 length is 10 residues. Trimming left V 8 bases short and J 4 bases short, with 3 bases between. The DNA of the CDR3 is TGTGCCAGTTTAGGAAACACCATATATTTT. Translated, it gives CASLGNTIYF. Together with reference TRBV19 and TRBJ1-3, the CDR3 gives the full variable domain: DGGITQSPKYLFRKEGQNVTLSCEQNLNHDAMYWYRQDPGQGLRLIYYSQIVNDFQKGDIAEGYSVSREKKESFPLTVTSAQKNPTAFYLCASLGNTIYFGEGSWLTVV.

The chain employs TRBV9 and TRBJ2-2; D unclear. Germline V lookup: CDR1 SGDLS, CDR2 YYNGEE. The CDR3 has 15 amino acids. Trimming stripped 1 base from V and 1 base from J, with 8 bases between. The CDR3 region has the DNA TGTGCCAGCAGCGTATATTCAGGGAACACCGGGGAGCTGTTTTTT. Its protein product is CASSVYSGNTGELFF.

The genes are TRBV28 and TRBJ1-5, with TRBD1 matching over 7 bases. The CDR3 is 15 residues long. Germline V gene sequence: CDR1 MDHEN, CDR2 SYDVKM. V gave up 4 bases and J gave up 7 bases; unmatched junction bases: 10. DNA for the CDR3: TGTGCCAGCAGTTCGGATCAGGGGGTCAACCAGCCCCAGCATTTT. The encoded protein is CASSSDQGVNQPQHF.

The rearrangement links TRBV27 to TRBJ2-1, with D maybe TRBD2 (6 bases). V shed 7 bases and J shed 6 bases, with 13 bases lying between them. This CDR3 comprises 13 residues. Per the germline V gene, CDR1 is MNHEY and CDR2 is SMNVEV (reference sequence). CDR3 DNA sequence: TGTGCCAGCAAATTCCTAGCGTTCAATGAGCAGTTCTTC. Protein sequence: CASKFLAFNEQFF.

The rearrangement uses TRBV6-5 and TRBJ1-2; TRBD1 agrees at 7 bases. The CDR3 consists of 14 residues. The V gene's germline CDR1 is MNHEY and CDR2 SVGAGI. V trimming: 5 bases; J trimming: 2 bases; junction bases outside the gene matches: 5. In DNA, the CDR3 is TGTGCCAGCAGTATCAGGGGGGCGAACTATGGCTACACCTTC. This gives the protein CASSIRGANYGYTF.

The J gene is TRBJ2-3, the V gene TRBV6-5; possibly TRBD2 for D (5 bases). This CDR3 region has 15 residues. V lost 6 bases, J lost 2 bases, and 15 bases lay in between. Looked up from germline, CDR1 is MNHEY and CDR2 is SVGAGI. CDR3 sequence reads: CASRDFTRYTDTQYF. The CDR3 DNA sequence: TGTGCCAGCAGGGACTTTACACGGTACACAGATACGCAGTATTTT.

Here the CDR3 DNA reads TGTGCCAGCAGTGAATCGGGTACTTCCACAGATACGCAGTATTTT. Translation gives CASSESGTSTDTQYF. V and J are TRBV6-1 and TRBJ2-3, with no clear D. The length of the CDR3 is 15 residues. The germline V gene has CDR1 MNHNS and CDR2 SASEGT. V was pared by 2 bases and J by 2 bases, with 11 bases between.

The rearrangement joins TRBV7-2 to TRBJ2-6; unclear D gene. The germline V gene has CDR1 SGHTA and CDR2 FQGNSA. The CDR3 has 18 amino acids. The V gene lost 4 bases and the J gene lost 0 bases, with 16 bases spanning the gap. In nucleotides, the CDR3 is TGTGCCAGCAGCTCCATAAGCCCACTGATCTCTGGGGCCAACGTCCTGACTTTC. This gives the protein CASSSISPLISGANVLTF. The variable domain in full, completed from reference TRBV7-2 and TRBJ2-6, reads GAGVSQSPSNKVTEKGKDVELRCDPISGHTALYWYRQSLGQGLEFLIYFQGNSAPDKSGLPSDRFSAERTGGSVSTLTIQRTQQEDSAVYLCASSSISPLISGANVLTFGAGSRLTVL.

This chain links TRBV6-6 with TRBJ1-2; 8 bases are shared with TRBD1. This CDR3 has 16 residues. CDR1 and CDR2 from the germline V gene are MNHNY and SVGAGI (reference sequence). V was pared by 5 bases and J by 4 bases, with 12 bases of the junction left unmatched. CDR3 sequence: CASSILQGGQGYGYTF. The CDR3 DNA reads as TGTGCCAGCAGTATATTACAGGGGGGCCAGGGCTATGGCTACACCTTC.

This sequence joins TRBV9 and TRBJ2-2; the D gene is possibly TRBD1 (6 bases). The CDR3 is 14 residues long. The germline CDR1 and CDR2 sequences are SGDLS and YYNGEE. V lost 5 bases and J 4 bases, leaving 12 bases between the germline ends. The CDR3 sequence is CASREQGGTGELFF. In DNA form, the CDR3 reads TGTGCCAGCAGAGAACAGGGCGGCACCGGGGAGCTGTTTTTT.

The chain uses TRBV10-3 and TRBJ2-3, with D perhaps TRBD2 (6 bases). V lost 10 bases and J lost 1, with 21 bases in between. The germline V gene encodes CDR1 ENHRY and CDR2 SYGVKD. The CDR3 spans 16 residues. This CDR3 reads CATKISIGGGTDTQYF. The CDR3 DNA reads as TGTGCCACAAAAATAAGCATAGGCGGGGGCACAGATACGCAGTATTTT.

The rearrangement joins TRBV27 to TRBJ1-4, with D tentatively TRBD1 (6 bases). Germline CDR1 and CDR2: MNHEY and SMNVEV (reference sequence). The length of the CDR3 is 16 residues. V dropped 5 bases and J dropped 5 bases, with 18 bases sitting between them. CDR3 amino acids: CASSHSTGTQNEKLFF. The CDR3 nucleotides are TGTGCCAGCAGTCACTCCACCGGGACACAGAATGAAAAACTGTTTTTT.

The V and J genes are TRBV30 and TRBJ2-3, with 9 bases fitting TRBD2. The germline gives CDR1 GTSNPN, CDR2 SVGIG (reference sequence). This CDR3 contains 13 residues. Unmatched junction bases numbered 4, after V lost 4 bases and J lost 5 bases. DNA of the CDR3: TGTGCCTGGACTAGCGGGGCGGGAGATACGCAGTATTTT. Protein product: CAWTSGAGDTQYF.

The chain carries TRBV28 and TRBJ2-6; D not resolved. With 2 bases removed from V and 4 bases from J, the gap between germline ends came to 6 bases. CDR1 MDHEN and CDR2 SYDVKM come from the germline V gene. This CDR3 has 14 residues. CDR3 loop: CASSLLAGANVLTF. CDR3 in DNA: TGTGCCAGCAGTTTACTCGCGGGGGCCAACGTCCTGACTTTC.

V and J are TRBV6-6 and TRBJ2-7, with 7 bases identical to TRBD1. V lost 10 bases and J lost 2; bases outside the gene matches: 5. Germline V CDR1 and CDR2: MNHNY, SVGAGI (reference sequence). This CDR3 comprises 12 residues. The CDR3 reads CATGTVAYEQYF. The CDR3 nucleotides are TGTGCCACCGGGACAGTGGCCTACGAGCAGTACTTC.

The chain uses TRBV6-5 and TRBJ1-1; D gene unclear. This CDR3 has 11 amino acids. The germline V gene has CDR1 MNHEY and CDR2 SVGAGI. V lost 4 bases and J 4 bases, leaving 4 bases between the germline ends. The CDR3 nucleotides read TGTGCCAGCAGTTCCAGCACTGAAGCTTTCTTT. It is translated as CASSSSTEAFF.